The clone carrying this T cell receptor beta chain was counted only a few times. The data were obtained in a study of response to subunit inactivated influenza vaccine. The ends lost 5 bases at V and 2 bases at J; junction bases unmatched: 5. The CDR3 contains 16 residues. The germline V gene encodes CDR1 MDHEN and CDR2 SYDVKM. TCRdb itself ran the RT-PCR reads through MiXCR, one entry per CDR3 protein. The sample lists approximately 700,000 distinct CDR3 sequences; 11% to 15% were seen once. The sequence was obtained from a middle-aged man who received an inactivated influenza vaccine. The sequencing used PBMCs from blood, collected 14 days before vaccination. This chain joins TRBV28 and TRBJ2-2; 10 nucleotides match TRBD1. This chain's CDR3 is CASSDDRGLNTGELFF. Here the CDR3 DNA reads TGTGCCAGCAGTGACGACAGGGGGCTTAACACCGGGGAGCTGTTTTTT.